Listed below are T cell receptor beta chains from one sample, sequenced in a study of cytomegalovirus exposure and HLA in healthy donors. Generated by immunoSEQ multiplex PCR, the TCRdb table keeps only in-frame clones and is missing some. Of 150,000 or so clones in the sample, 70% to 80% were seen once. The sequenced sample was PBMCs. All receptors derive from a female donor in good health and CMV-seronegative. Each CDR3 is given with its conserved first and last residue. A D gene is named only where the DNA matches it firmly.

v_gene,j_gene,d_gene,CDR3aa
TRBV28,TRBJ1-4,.,CASSTGTRGNEKLFF
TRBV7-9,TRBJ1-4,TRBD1,CASSFEGQQNEKLFF
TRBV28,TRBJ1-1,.,CASSLLGGINTEAFF
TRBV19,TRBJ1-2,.,CASGTLQGYGYTF
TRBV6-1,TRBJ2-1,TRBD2,CASSEFEASGLYNEQFF
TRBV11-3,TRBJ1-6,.,CASSLTEVGSPLHF
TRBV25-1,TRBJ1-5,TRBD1,CASRSGGSNQPQHF
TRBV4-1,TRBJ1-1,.,CASSHTISGQGRAQGTEAFF
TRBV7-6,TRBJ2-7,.,CASSLAIAAGVSYEQYF
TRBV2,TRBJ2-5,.,CASSEATSGRWETQYF
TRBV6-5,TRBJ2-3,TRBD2,CASSWRGDEDTQYF
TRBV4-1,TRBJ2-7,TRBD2,CASSQDKASGKIHEQYF
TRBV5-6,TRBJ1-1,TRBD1,CASSLWDRGLGTEAFF
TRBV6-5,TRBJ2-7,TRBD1,CASTPARTGGEQYF
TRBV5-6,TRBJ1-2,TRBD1,CASSLGTGTYGYTF
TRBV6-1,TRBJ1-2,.,CATLPGGLYGYTF
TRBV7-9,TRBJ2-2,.,CASSPSFSTGELFF
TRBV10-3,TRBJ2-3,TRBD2,CATMGLASDTQYF
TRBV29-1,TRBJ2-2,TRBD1,CSVQGALTGELFF
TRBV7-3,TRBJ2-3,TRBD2,CASSLYGLAGVDTQYF
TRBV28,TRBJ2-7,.,CASSSGRVGEQYF
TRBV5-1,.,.,CASSADSYEQYF
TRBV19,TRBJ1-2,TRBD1,CASAGGAVGYTF
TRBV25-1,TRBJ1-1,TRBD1,CASSADPGTGKAFF
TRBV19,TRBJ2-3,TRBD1,CASSRDRLPDTQYF
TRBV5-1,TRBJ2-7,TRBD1,CASSSSTGTGIYEQYF
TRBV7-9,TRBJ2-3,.,CASSDWGQSTDTQYF
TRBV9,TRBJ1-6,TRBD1,CASSTRTGGVDSPLHF
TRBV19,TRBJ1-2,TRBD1,CASSEDRGQNYGYTF
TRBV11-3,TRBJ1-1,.,CASSLGGMNTEAFF
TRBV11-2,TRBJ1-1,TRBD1,CASSPGTGGYPEAFF
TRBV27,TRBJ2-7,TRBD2,CASSQPGLGKIEAYEQYF
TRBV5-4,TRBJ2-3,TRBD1,CASSLVGQGPDTQYF
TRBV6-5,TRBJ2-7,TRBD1,CASMIMTGGPYEQYF
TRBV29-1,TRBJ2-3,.,CSVVVWQGLKYF
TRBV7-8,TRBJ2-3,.,CASSLGEDTQYF